This TCR beta chain was captured in a study of CD8+ T cells in alopecia areata (dated by TCRdb to 2016 to 2019). At the level of the whole study: The treated patients, all with moderate-to-severe alopecia areata, were enrolled in an open-label pilot trial of oral tofacitinib given at 5 to 10 mg twice daily. Scalp clonality was compared across normal scalp (n=4), patchy alopecia areata scalp (n=8), and alopecia totalis/universalis scalp (n=8). TCRbeta CDR3 regions were amplified by immunoSEQ multiplex PCR with 35 Vbeta forward and 13 Jbeta reverse primers. Scalp tissue and sorted CD4+ and CD8+ peripheral blood T cells from patchy and totalis/universalis alopecia areata patients and from healthy controls were covered by human TCRbeta sequencing. Tofacitinib was administered for 6 to 18 months, and 6 months of follow-up off drug were then conducted to assess delayed response and recurrence. RNA was obtained with the PAXgene miRNA kit for fixed scalp, the miRNeasy kit for PBMCs, and the RNeasy kit for mouse skin. To study T cell clonal expansion in alopecia areata, the researchers applied high-throughput TCRbeta sequencing to both the C3H/HeJ mouse model and human patients. Biopsies were taken from tofacitinib-treated patients at baseline and at 4 and 24 weeks of treatment, and a later scalp biopsy was taken in several of the tofacitinib-treated patients. The full study reports these points: Higher clonality and more expanded CD8+ clones were observed in lesional scalp than in normal scalp, particularly in alopecia totalis/universalis, a finding suggestive of antigenic drive. Scalp TCR repertoire analysis is complicated because resident alphabeta T cells in normal human skin are also sequenced, whereas mouse skin is dominated by gammadelta T cells. Shared TCR sequences between patients were less evident than in mice, which may be partly attributable to HLA diversity in the patient population.

According to the study, the label for this sample's time point signals: baseline before oral tofacitinib. From alopecia areata patients, peripheral blood was collected along with lesional scalp punch biopsies. PBMCs were isolated by density centrifugation and stained for CD3, CD4 and CD8, and CD4+ and CD8+ T cells were sorted on a FACSAria. The CDR3 runs 17 residues from the cysteine to the phenylalanine. CDR3 DNA only is kept here, 51 bases in frame from base 1. V has 6 bases trimmed and J has 2 bases trimmed; junction bases matching no gene number 10. The germline V gene gives CDR1 as SNHLY and CDR2 as FYNNEI. As to this clone: Its recognized antigen is unknown. No per-base quality is available; no much larger clone lies one base away.

Receptors were amplified or captured by the immunoSEQ multiplex PCR assay. RNA was extracted from all samples and reverse transcribed into cDNA, which served as template for TCR sequencing. SuperScript III was used to make first-strand cDNA, primed with a 2:1 mix of oligo-dT and random hexamers. A synthetic immune receptor repertoire was used to assess amplification bias, and residual bias was removed computationally. The original pipeline was this. Raw reads were preprocessed to remove errors, and CDR3 was defined by IMGT conventions from the conserved cysteine to phenylalanine. To get clonality, Shannon entropy was normalized by log2 of the number of productive unique TCRs and the result was subtracted from 1. Whether scalp clones were CD4 or CD8 was inferred by matching scalp TCRbeta sequences against CD4 and CD8 repertoires sorted from blood. This is the immuneACCESS table as TCRdb keeps it, with only in-frame sequences that have V and J called. A part of the clones is gone; compared with another copy, unresolved V genes explain less than half, and the rest is unexplained. For V, J and clone size, that table is used; D and trimming come from the DNA. This sample holds roughly 250,000 clones; about 68% were observed only once. The ten largest make up more than 0.95% of the sample.

Material: CD4+ T cells sorted from blood, obtained at week 0. The chain is made from TRBV2 and TRBJ2-2, with 9 junctional bases fitting TRBD2. The TCR sequence derives from a human donor with alopecia areata. Here is the DNA: TGTGCCAGCAGCTGGGGGCTAGCGGGGACTAACACCGGGGAGCTGTTTTTT. The resulting protein is CASSWGLAGTNTGELFF.